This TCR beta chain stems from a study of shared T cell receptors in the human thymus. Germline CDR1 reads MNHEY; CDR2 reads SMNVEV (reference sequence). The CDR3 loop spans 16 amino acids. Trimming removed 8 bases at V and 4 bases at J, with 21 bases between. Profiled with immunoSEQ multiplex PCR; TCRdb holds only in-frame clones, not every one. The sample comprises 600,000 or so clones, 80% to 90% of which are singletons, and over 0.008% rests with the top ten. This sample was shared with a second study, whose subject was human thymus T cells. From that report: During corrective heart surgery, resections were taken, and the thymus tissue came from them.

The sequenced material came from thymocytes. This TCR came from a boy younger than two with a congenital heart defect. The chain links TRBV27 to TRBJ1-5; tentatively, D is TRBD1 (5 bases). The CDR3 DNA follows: TGTGCCAGCTCGGGGCGCCCGGGGACTGCAAATCAGCCCCAGCATTTT. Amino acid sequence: CASSGRPGTANQPQHF.